This TCR beta chain was identified in a study of blood T cells in healthy people across ages (dated by TCRdb to the mid-2010s). Context from the whole study: In model experiments, template switching captured roughly one uniquely barcoded TCR beta cDNA molecule for every two T cells. The donors were split into four age groups: young (average around 15 years), middle-aged (39), aged (more than 60) and long-lived (roughly 88). Using the same blood draw, the study looked at two additional independent replicas of 1 million unique cDNA reads for two donors, one aged 18 to 30 and the other aged 80 or older. Using deep sequencing normalized with unique cDNA molecular identifiers, the study measured how TCR beta repertoire diversity changes with age. To avoid experimental bias, donors of different ages were distributed randomly across sequencing lanes. Here is what the overall study found, with its caveats: Observed TCR beta diversity correlated strongly with the percentage of naive T cells measured by flow cytometry. Total diversity estimates from one million sequenced T cells were considered lower bounds and underestimates. Because profiling used bulk unsorted PBMCs, naive and antigen-experienced compartments could not be compared conclusively. Because donor CMV infection status was unknown, age-related changes in expanded clonotypes were potentially confounded. Compared with the aged group, the long-lived group had more naive CD4+ T cells, fewer expanded clones and increased TCR diversity, a pattern suggesting age selection. As age increased, observed TCR beta diversity per million T cells dropped in a roughly linear way, and a significant reduction was already evident by age 40.

Systemically healthy Caucasian individuals from Russia, roughly 40 in total and aged roughly 6 to 95 years, were included as donors. About 9.6 milliliters of peripheral blood were collected from each donor into EDTA-treated Vacutainer tubes. Ficoll-Paque density-gradient centrifugation was used to isolate PBMCs, with at least 6.5 million per sample. Trizol reagent was used to extract total RNA from PBMCs, with at least 6 micrograms per sample. The percentages of naive CD45RAhigh/CD27high T cells were determined by flow cytometry on a PBMC aliquot from every donor. CDR1 and CDR2, per the germline V gene (reference sequence), are DFQATT and SNEGSKA. The CDR3 holds 15 amino acids from the cysteine to the phenylalanine. Solely the CDR3 DNA is kept, with 45 bases framed from the first base. V loses 6 bases at its end and J loses 4 bases; junction bases beyond the gene matches: 8. Library preparation used 5' RACE. TCRdb names Illumina HiSeq 2500 as the instrument used. The second PCR ran for about 6 to 11 cycles and used a J-beta primer mix along with a sample-barcoded 5' primer. Each TCR beta cDNA molecule received a unique molecular identifier from a template-switch 5' adaptor carrying 12 random nucleotides. Each sample yielded at least 3 million CDR3-containing paired-end reads. The Mint cDNA synthesis kit, primed by a TRBC-specific oligonucleotide, was used to synthesize first-strand cDNA from all RNA. Following uracil-DNA glycosylase treatment, all cDNA underwent a first 18-cycle PCR with the universal primers M1SS and BC2_uni_R. For the original study's pipeline: For normalization, 1 million high-quality reads were randomly selected from each sample, with every read carrying a distinct molecular identifier. Reads with shared molecular identifiers were discarded instead of being binned into consensus sequences. MiTCR, with a Q25 quality threshold and the strictest error-elimination algorithm, was used for CDR3 identification, clonotype clustering and error correction. A nonparametric unseen species model with Euler transformation was used to estimate lower-bound total TCR beta diversity. TCRdb handled the public reads itself, with Q25 trimming in fastp and clone calling in MiXCR, and kept productive beta chains. Here each entry gathers all rows of one CDR3 protein and keeps the most common genes and DNA. For this entry, the V and J calls and clone size follow TCRdb and not the study's own pipeline. The sample table holds about 1.4 million distinct CDR3 sequences, of which around 55% were seen once. The ten largest clones represent about 6.7% of the sample.

In regard to this clonotype: There is no known antigen for this receptor. No qualities accompany the bases; no much larger clone lies one base away.

Recombination linked TRBV20-1 to TRBJ2-1; TRBD2 agrees with 11 junctional bases. The sample consisted of blood. The sequence was collected from a man aged 18 to 30 in good health. Read as DNA, the sequence is TGCAGTGCCCCGGAACTAGCGGGGGTATACAATGAGCAGTTCTTC. Protein translation: CSAPELAGVYNEQFF.